The 12 T cell receptor beta chains in this list originate from one sample, sequenced in a study of metastatic and nonmetastatic thyroid tumors. Each patient came to thyroid surgery without any prior treatment (of any kind). TCRdb recomputed clones from the PCR reads via MiXCR. The sample consists of roughly 20,000 clones, 25% to 30% of them appearing once. Sequencing was performed on tumor tissue. The receptors derive from a male donor with papillary thyroid cancer or a benign thyroid nodule (not recorded which). Some clones in this sample may be carry-over from other donors' samples.

This clone was observed a few times. The genes are TRBV20-1 and TRBJ1-2; D not resolved. V was trimmed by 3 bases and J by 7 bases, leaving 21 bases between them. The CDR3 is made up of 15 amino acids. CDR1 is DFQATT and CDR2 is SNEGSKA in the germline V gene (reference sequence). CDR3 loop: CSASTSGFPAIGYTF. The CDR3 DNA reads as TGCAGTGCTAGTACCTCCGGGTTCCCCGCTATTGGCTACACCTTC.

CDR3 bases: TGTGCCGTCCATCAAAGGGACAGGAACTATGGCTACACCTTC. Amino acid sequence: CAVHQRDRNYGYTF. This sequence joins TRBV12-3 or TRBV12-4 and TRBJ1-2, with 8 bases matching TRBD1. The CDR3 consists of 14 residues. The V segment lost 11 bases and the J segment 2 bases; nucleotides outside the gene matches: 10.

In its sample, this clone ranks as medium-sized. The V and J genes are TRBV27 and TRBJ1-6; D is undetermined. The germline V and J ends were trimmed by 6 bases and 4 bases, with 7 bases remaining between them. The CDR3 has 13 amino acids. Germline lookup yields CDR1 MNHEY and CDR2 SMNVEV (reference sequence). For the CDR3, the DNA is TGTGCCAGCAGCCCTATTTATAATTCACCCCTCCACTTT. It is translated as CASSPIYNSPLHF.

The V call is TRBV20-1, the J call TRBJ2-3, with TRBD2 matching over 12 bases. CDR1 is DFQATT and CDR2 is SNEGSKA in the germline V gene (reference sequence). The junction had 7 bases not matched to a gene; V was cut back by 6 bases and J by 3 bases. This CDR3 is 15 amino acids long. This CDR3 reads CSALGLAGRTDTQYF. The DNA of the CDR3 is TGCAGTGCCCTCGGACTAGCGGGAAGGACAGATACGCAGTATTTT.

In this sample, this clone turned up a few times. The chain links TRBV6-1 to TRBJ2-1, with TRBD1 identical over 7 bases. Germline values: CDR1 MNHNS, CDR2 SASEGT. The V gene end was trimmed by 8 bases and the J gene end by 2 bases; junction bases not matched to a gene: 3. The CDR3 consists of 13 residues. Written as DNA, the CDR3 is TGTGCCAGCGGGACAGAAGCCTACAATGAGCAGTTCTTC. Encoded protein: CASGTEAYNEQFF.

V gene TRBV6-1 combines with J gene TRBJ2-7; TRBD1 matches at 10 bases. Trimming cost V 10 bases and J 1 base; bases outside gene matches: 7. CDR1 is MNHNS, CDR2 SASEGT, per germline. The CDR3 is 14 amino acids. In nucleotides, the CDR3 is TGTGCCAACACGGACAGGGGGAGTTCCTACGAGCAGTACTTC. This sequence encodes CANTDRGSSYEQYF.

Only a few counts were recorded for this clone. This chain links TRBV27 with TRBJ1-6; 7 nucleotides match TRBD1. The CDR3 extends over 13 amino acids. Germline V gene lookup returns CDR1 MNHEY and CDR2 SMNVEV (reference sequence). The junction had 5 bases not matched to a gene; V was cut back by 7 bases and J by 8 bases. CDR3 coding DNA: TGTGCCAGCACCCGGGACAGAGATTCACCCCTCCACTTT. Translating gives CASTRDRDSPLHF.

V gene TRBV6-1 combines with J gene TRBJ1-2; D ambiguous. Germline loops: CDR1 MNHNS, CDR2 SASEGT. The V end lost 3 bases, the J end lost 5 bases, and 4 bases lay between the germline ends. The length of the CDR3 is 11 residues. CDR3: CASSETYGYTF. The CDR3 nucleotides read TGTGCCAGCAGTGAGACTTATGGCTACACCTTC.

This clone is judged large. This rearrangement joins TRBV30 to TRBJ2-7, with D maybe TRBD2 (5 bases). This CDR3 is 13 amino acids long. From germline, CDR1 is GTSNPN and CDR2 SVGIG (reference sequence). Trimming removed 0 bases at V and 3 bases at J, with 9 bases between. The CDR3 region has the DNA TGTGCCTGGAGTGTATCGGGGAACTACGAGCAGTACTTC. Translated, it gives CAWSVSGNYEQYF.

The sample holds a few counts of this clone. The V call is TRBV2, the J call TRBJ1-5; no definite D call. Germline CDR1 and CDR2: SNHLY and FYNNEI. The V end was cut by 5 bases, the J end by 4 bases, with 15 bases between. There are 15 residues in the CDR3. The CDR3 nucleotides read TGTGCCAGCAGTAGAGGGCAGGCGACGAATCAGCCCCAGCATTTT. It is translated as CASSRGQATNQPQHF.

This clone has a handful of counts. At one of its ends the junction is not consistent with the germline gene, which may arise from a read error. CDR3 in DNA: TGTTCCAGCAGGACCCTCCGTTACGAGCAGTACTTC. This codes for CSSRTLRYEQYF. V is TRBV28 and J is TRBJ2-7; D gene uncertain. The CDR3 runs to 12 residues. CDR1 is MDHEN, CDR2 SYDVKM, per germline.

Many counts were recorded for this clone. The chain couples TRBV11-3 to TRBJ2-1, with 8 bases matching TRBD1. The ends lost 5 bases at V and 8 bases at J; junction bases unmatched: 20. This CDR3 region has 18 residues. Germline V gene data show CDR1 as SGHNT and CDR2 as YENEEA. CDR3 nucleotides: TGTGCCAGCAGCCGCAGAATGGGGACAGGCCCTAGTGGTGATGAGCAGTTCTTC. Residues: CASSRRMGTGPSGDEQFF.